This TCR beta chain was identified during a study of blood T cell repertoires in COVID-19. Study as a whole: Whether acute or convalescent, the COVID-19 samples came from the United States, Italy and Spain.

CDR1 is GTSNPN, CDR2 SVGIG, per germline (reference sequence). CDR3 length: 14 amino acids. V lost 3 bases, J lost 6 bases, and 8 bases stayed unmatched. In the authors' workflow: Nucleated cell counts were estimated from reference gene primer amplification. The protocol was immunoSEQ multiplex PCR, while the TCRdb copy is restricted to in-frame clones and leaves out a portion. V and J calls and clone size are given by that table; D and trimming were obtained from the DNA. Of roughly 110,000 clones listed, about four fifths are singletons. The sample taken for sequencing was peripheral blood. This chain uses TRBV30 with TRBJ1-1, with 9 bases fitting TRBD1. This receptor was obtained from a human donor in a cohort sampled during active COVID-19. The CDR3, as DNA: TGTGCCTGGAGCTTAGGGACAGGGAGGGCTGAAGCTTTCTTT. This gives the protein CAWSLGTGRAEAFF.